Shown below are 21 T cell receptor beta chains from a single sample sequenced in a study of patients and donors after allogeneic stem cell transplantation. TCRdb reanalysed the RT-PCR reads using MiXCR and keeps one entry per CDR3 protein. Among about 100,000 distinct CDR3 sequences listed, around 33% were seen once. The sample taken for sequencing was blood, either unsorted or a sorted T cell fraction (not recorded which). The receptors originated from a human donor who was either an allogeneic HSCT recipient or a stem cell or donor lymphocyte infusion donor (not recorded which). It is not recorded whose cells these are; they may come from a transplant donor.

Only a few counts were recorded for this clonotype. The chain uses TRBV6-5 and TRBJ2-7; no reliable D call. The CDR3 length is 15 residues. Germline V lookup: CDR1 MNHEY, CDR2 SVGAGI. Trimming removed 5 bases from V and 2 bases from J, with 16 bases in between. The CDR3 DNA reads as TGTGCCAGCAGTGCTACTCACAGAGTTACCTACGAGCAGTACTTC. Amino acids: CASSATHRVTYEQYF.

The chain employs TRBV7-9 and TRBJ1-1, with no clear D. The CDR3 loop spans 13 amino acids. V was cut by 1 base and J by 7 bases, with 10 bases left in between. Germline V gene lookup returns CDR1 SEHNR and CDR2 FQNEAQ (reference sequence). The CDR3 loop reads CASSLGTGSEAFF. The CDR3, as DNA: TGTGCCAGCAGCTTAGGAACGGGGAGTGAAGCTTTCTTT. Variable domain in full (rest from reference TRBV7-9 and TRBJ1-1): DTGVSQNPRHKITKRGQNVTFRCDPISEHNRLYWYRQTLGQGPEFLTYFQNEAQLEKSRLLSDRFSAERPKGSFSTLEIQRTEQGDSAMYLCASSLGTGSEAFFGQGTRLTVV.

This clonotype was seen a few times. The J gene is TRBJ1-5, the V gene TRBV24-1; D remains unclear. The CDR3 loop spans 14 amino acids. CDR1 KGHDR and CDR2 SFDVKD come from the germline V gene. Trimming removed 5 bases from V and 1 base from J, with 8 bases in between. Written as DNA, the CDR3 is TGTGCCACCAGTGTATCGGCGAGCAATCAGCCCCAGCATTTT. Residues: CATSVSASNQPQHF.

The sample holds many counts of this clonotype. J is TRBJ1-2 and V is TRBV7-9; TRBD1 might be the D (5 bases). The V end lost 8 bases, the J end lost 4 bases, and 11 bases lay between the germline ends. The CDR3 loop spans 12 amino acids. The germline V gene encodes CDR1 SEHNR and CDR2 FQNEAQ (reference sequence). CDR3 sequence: CASLDSSYGYTF. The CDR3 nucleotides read TGTGCCAGCTTAGACAGCTCCTATGGCTACACCTTC.

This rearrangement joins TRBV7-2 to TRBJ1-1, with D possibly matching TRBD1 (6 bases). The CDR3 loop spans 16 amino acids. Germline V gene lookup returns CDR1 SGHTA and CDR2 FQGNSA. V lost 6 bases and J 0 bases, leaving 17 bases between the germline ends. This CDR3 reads CASRKGVNLMNTEAFF. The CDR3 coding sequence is TGTGCCAGCAGAAAGGGGGTAAACCTGATGAACACTGAAGCTTTCTTT.

The chain's CDR3 is CASSHTQGGYGYTF. The CDR3 DNA follows: TGCGCCAGCAGCCACACCCAGGGAGGCTATGGCTACACCTTC. The chain links TRBV4-3 to TRBJ1-2; D is perhaps TRBD1 (5 bases). V was clipped by 3 bases and J by 4 bases, with 12 bases between them. The CDR3 has 14 amino acids. Looked up from germline, CDR1 is LGHNA and CDR2 is YSLEER.

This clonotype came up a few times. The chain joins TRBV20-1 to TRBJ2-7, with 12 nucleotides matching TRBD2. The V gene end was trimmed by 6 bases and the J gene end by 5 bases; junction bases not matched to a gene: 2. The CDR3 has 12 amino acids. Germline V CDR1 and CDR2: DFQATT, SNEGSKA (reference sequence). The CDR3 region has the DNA TGCAGTGCGCGGACTAGCGGGGACGAGCAGTACTTC. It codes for CSARTSGDEQYF.

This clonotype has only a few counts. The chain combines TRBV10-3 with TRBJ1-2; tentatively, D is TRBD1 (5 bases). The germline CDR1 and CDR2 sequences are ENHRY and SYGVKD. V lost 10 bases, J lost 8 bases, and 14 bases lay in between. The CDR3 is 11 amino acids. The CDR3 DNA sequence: TGTGCCACGGCCGGGACGGAGGGCTACACCTTC. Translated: CATAGTEGYTF.

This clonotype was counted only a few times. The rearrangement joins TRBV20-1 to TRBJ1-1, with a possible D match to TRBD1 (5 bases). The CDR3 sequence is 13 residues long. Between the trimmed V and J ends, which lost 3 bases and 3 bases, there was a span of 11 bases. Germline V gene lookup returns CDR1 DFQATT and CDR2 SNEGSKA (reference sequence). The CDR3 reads CSASRQLHTEAFF. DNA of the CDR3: TGCAGTGCTAGTCGACAGCTCCACACTGAAGCTTTCTTT.

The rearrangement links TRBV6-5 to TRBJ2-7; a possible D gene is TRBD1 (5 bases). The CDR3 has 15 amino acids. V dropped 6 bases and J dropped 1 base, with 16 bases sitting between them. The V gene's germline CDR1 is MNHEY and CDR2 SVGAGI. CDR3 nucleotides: TGTGCCAGCAGCCCTACCCAGGGTAAATCCTACGAGCAGTACTTC. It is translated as CASSPTQGKSYEQYF.

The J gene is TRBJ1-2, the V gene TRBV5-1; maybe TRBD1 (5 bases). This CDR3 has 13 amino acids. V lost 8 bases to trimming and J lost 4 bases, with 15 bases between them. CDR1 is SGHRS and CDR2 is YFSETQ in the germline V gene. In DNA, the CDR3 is TGCGCCAGTACCGCGGACACCTTCTATGGCTACACCTTC. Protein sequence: CASTADTFYGYTF.

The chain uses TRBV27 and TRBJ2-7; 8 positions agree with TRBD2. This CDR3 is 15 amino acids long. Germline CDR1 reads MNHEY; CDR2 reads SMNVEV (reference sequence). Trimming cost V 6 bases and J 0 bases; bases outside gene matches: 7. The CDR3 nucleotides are TGTGCCAGCAGACAATTAGCGGGGTTCTCCTACGAGCAGTACTTC. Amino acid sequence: CASRQLAGFSYEQYF.

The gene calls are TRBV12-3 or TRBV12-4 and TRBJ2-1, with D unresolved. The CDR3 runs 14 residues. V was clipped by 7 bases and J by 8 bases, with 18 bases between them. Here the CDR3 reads CASTRKPHSDEQFF. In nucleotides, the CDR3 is TGTGCCAGCACCAGAAAACCCCATTCGGATGAGCAGTTCTTC.

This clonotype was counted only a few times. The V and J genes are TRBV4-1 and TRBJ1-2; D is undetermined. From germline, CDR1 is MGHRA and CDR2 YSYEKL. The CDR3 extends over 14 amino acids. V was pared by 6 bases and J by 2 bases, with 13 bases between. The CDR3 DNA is TGCGCCAGCAGTCGCGATTCGGGGAACTATGGCTACACCTTC. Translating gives CASSRDSGNYGYTF.

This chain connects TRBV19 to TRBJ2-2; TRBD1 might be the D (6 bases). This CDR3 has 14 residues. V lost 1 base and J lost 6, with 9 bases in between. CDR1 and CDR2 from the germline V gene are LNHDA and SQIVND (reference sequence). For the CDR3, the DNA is TGTGCCAGTAGTATAGTCCAGGGGTCCGGGGAGCTGTTTTTT. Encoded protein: CASSIVQGSGELFF.

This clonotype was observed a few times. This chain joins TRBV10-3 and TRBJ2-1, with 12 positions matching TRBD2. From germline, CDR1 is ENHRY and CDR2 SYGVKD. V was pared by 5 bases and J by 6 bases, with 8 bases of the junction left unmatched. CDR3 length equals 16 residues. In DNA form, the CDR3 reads TGTGCCATCAGTCCTGTTCTAGCGGGAGGGGGCAATGAGCAGTTCTTC. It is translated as CAISPVLAGGGNEQFF.

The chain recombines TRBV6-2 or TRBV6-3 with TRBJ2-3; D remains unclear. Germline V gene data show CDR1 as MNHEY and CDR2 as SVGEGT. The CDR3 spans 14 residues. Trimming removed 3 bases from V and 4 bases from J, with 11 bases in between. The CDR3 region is CASSYLHFADTQYF. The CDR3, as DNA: TGTGCCAGCAGTTATCTCCATTTTGCAGATACGCAGTATTTT.

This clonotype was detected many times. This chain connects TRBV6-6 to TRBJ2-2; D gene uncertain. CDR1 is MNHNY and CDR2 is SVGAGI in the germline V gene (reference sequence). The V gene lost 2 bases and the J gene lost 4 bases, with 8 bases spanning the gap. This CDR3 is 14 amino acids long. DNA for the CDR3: TGTGCCAGCAGTTACAAGGACCCCACCGGGGAGCTGTTTTTT. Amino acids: CASSYKDPTGELFF.

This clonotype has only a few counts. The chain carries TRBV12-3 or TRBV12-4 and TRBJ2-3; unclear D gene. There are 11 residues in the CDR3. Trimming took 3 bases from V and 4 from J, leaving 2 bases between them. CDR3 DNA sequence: TGTGCCAGCAGTTTCTCAGATACGCAGTATTTT. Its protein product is CASSFSDTQYF.

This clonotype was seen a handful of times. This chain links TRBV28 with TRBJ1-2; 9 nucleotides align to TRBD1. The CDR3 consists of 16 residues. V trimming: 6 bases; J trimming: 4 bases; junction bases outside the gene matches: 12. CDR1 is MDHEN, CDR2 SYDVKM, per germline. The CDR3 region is CASRRTGVGLGYGYTF. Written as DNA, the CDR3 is TGTGCCAGCAGAAGGACAGGGGTCGGCCTTGGCTATGGCTACACCTTC.

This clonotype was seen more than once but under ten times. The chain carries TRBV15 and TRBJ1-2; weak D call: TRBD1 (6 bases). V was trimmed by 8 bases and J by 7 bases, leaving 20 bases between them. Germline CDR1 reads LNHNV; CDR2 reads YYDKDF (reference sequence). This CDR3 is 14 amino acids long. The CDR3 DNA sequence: TGTGCCACCTCCCCGGGACTGGTAGGGGGTGGCTACACCTTC. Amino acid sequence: CATSPGLVGGGYTF.